Presented here are 18 T cell receptor beta chains from one specimen sequenced in a study of blood T cell repertoires in COVID-19. The repertoire was sequenced with immunoSEQ multiplex PCR; TCRdb's copy has only in-frame clones and lacks some. Here the sample spans 40,000 to 65,000 clones, around 84% being singletons. The source material was peripheral blood. The receptors here all came from a man between 65 and 79 years old with active COVID-19.

The chain links TRBV5-1 to TRBJ1-2; 10 nucleotides align to TRBD1. The germline gives CDR1 SGHRS, CDR2 YFSETQ. The CDR3 runs 16 residues. V dropped 4 bases and J dropped 3; count of bases not matched to a gene: 9. The CDR3 is CASSPGQGQVDYGYTF. CDR3 nucleotide sequence: TGCGCCAGCAGCCCGGGACAGGGGCAAGTGGACTATGGCTACACCTTC. The full variable domain, its missing parts supplied by reference TRBV5-1 and TRBJ1-2, is KAGVTQTPRYLIKTRGQQVTLSCSPISGHRSVSWYQQTPGQGLQFLFEYFSETQRNKGNFPGRFSGRQFSNSRSEMNVSTLELGDSALYLCASSPGQGQVDYGYTFGSGTRLTVV.

The chain combines TRBV4-3 with TRBJ1-2; perhaps TRBD1 as D (5 bases). The germline V and J ends were trimmed by 1 base and 8 bases, with 17 bases remaining between them. Germline assignment: CDR1 LGHNA and CDR2 YSLEER. The CDR3 length is 15 residues. The CDR3 bases are TGCGCCAGCAGCCAAGGTCGGCCAGGGCTTGAAGGCTACACCTTC. Translated: CASSQGRPGLEGYTF.

This clone turned up a few times. The chain carries TRBV12-3 or TRBV12-4 and TRBJ1-1; 9 nucleotides match TRBD1. V lost 8 bases to trimming and J lost 4 bases; unmatched junction nucleotides: 5. This CDR3 contains 13 residues. The DNA for the CDR3 is TGTGCCAGCCCGGGACAGGGCGGCACTGAAGCTTTCTTT. Amino acids: CASPGQGGTEAFF.

This clone appeared a few times. The gene calls are TRBV10-2 and TRBJ2-2; D perhaps matches TRBD2 (6 bases). This CDR3 spans 14 amino acids. The V end lost 8 bases, the J end lost 2 bases, and 12 bases lay between the germline ends. Germline loops: CDR1 WSHSY, CDR2 SAAADI. The CDR3 DNA is TGCGCCAGCCAGAACGGGAGAAACACCGGGGAGCTGTTTTTT. Translated, it gives CASQNGRNTGELFF.

This clone was seen only a few times. V gene TRBV29-1 combines with J gene TRBJ1-2, with 11 bases matching TRBD1. CDR3 length: 14 amino acids. The germline V gene encodes CDR1 SQVTM and CDR2 ANQGSEA. With 7 bases clipped from V and 6 bases from J, the junction kept 10 bases outside the gene matches. CDR3 DNA: TGCAGCGCCGGACAGGGGGCGGATATTAATGGCTACACCTTC. This sequence encodes CSAGQGADINGYTF.

The chain combines TRBV23-1 with TRBJ1-5; 7 bases are a match to TRBD1. TRBV23-1 is an ORF, and what it does is uncertain. This CDR3 spans 23 amino acids. The V segment lost 0 bases and the J segment 3 bases; nucleotides outside the gene matches: 26. CDR3 sequence reads: CASSQSWEGGERYPNHANQPQHF. The CDR3 DNA reads TGCGCCAGCAGTCAATCGTGGGAAGGGGGCGAAAGGTACCCCAATCATGCCAATCAGCCCCAGCATTTT.

The CDR3 bases are TGTGCCAGCAGCTTCACAACTAATGAAAAACTGTTTTTT. Protein sequence: CASSFTTNEKLFF. V is TRBV7-6 and J is TRBJ1-4, with D hard to call. V shed 3 bases and J shed 0 bases, with 2 bases lying between them. This CDR3 region has 13 residues. CDR1 SGHVS and CDR2 FNYEAQ come from the germline V gene.

The chain uses TRBV25-1 and TRBJ1-1; 7 bases align to TRBD1. J lost 8 bases, V lost 0 bases, and 9 bases had no gene match. Germline lookup yields CDR1 MGHDK and CDR2 SYGVNS. CDR3 length equals 15 residues. The CDR3 region has the DNA TGTGCCAGCAGTGAATACGGGACAGCCCGAGGGGAAGCTTTCTTT. It encodes CASSEYGTARGEAFF.

V is TRBV18 and J is TRBJ2-1; 15 positions match TRBD2. The CDR3 loop spans 18 amino acids. CDR1 KGHSH and CDR2 LQKENI come from the germline V gene. Trimming removed 4 bases from V and 4 bases from J; junction bases left unmatched: 8. The CDR3 region is CASSHPGLAGGGYNEQFF. The DNA for the CDR3 is TGTGCCAGCTCACACCCGGGACTAGCGGGGGGCGGTTACAATGAGCAGTTCTTC.

The CDR3 nucleotides are TGTGCCAGCAGCTTAAGGGCTGGTACGGATACGCAGTATTTT. Its protein is CASSLRAGTDTQYF. The V and J genes are TRBV7-3 and TRBJ2-3; D gene uncertain. The CDR3 extends over 14 amino acids. V was shortened by 1 base and J by 6 bases, with 11 bases between the two germline ends. The V gene's germline CDR1 is SGHTA and CDR2 FQGTGA.

The chain uses TRBV5-4 and TRBJ2-7, with D possibly being TRBD1 (5 bases). V was clipped by 2 bases and J by 2 bases, with 11 bases between them. The CDR3 contains 14 residues. Per the germline V gene, CDR1 is SGHNT and CDR2 is YYREEE (reference sequence). DNA for the CDR3: TGTGCCAGCAGCTTACAGGTGGGCCCCTACGAGCAGTACTTC. Protein product: CASSLQVGPYEQYF.

The chain combines TRBV9 with TRBJ1-1; D is unclear. The CDR3 is 15 residues long. Germline lookup yields CDR1 SGDLS and CDR2 YYNGEE. V dropped 6 bases and J dropped 4 bases, with 19 bases sitting between them. The CDR3 loop reads CASTRTGRETTEAFF. The CDR3 DNA sequence: TGTGCCAGCACCCGAACTGGAAGGGAGACCACTGAAGCTTTCTTT.

The rearrangement uses TRBV27 and TRBJ2-3; TRBD2 aligns across 7 bases. V shed 6 bases and J 2 bases; nucleotides not matched to a gene: 8. Germline V gene sequence: CDR1 MNHEY, CDR2 SMNVEV (reference sequence). The CDR3 is 15 amino acids. DNA of the CDR3: TGTGCCAGCAGCATGACTAGCCGCATCACAGATACGCAGTATTTT. Translating gives CASSMTSRITDTQYF.

This clone was recorded a few times. The V gene is TRBV5-1, the J gene TRBJ2-7; 7 positions match TRBD2. In germline, CDR1 is SGHRS, CDR2 YFSETQ. The J segment lost 2 bases and the V segment lost 0 bases, leaving 2 bases of the junction unmatched. CDR3 length: 14 residues. The CDR3 loop reads CASSLAAGTYEQYF. The DNA for the CDR3 is TGCGCCAGCAGCTTGGCAGCGGGGACCTACGAGCAGTACTTC. Supplemented by reference TRBV5-1 and TRBJ2-7, the full variable domain reads KAGVTQTPRYLIKTRGQQVTLSCSPISGHRSVSWYQQTPGQGLQFLFEYFSETQRNKGNFPGRFSGRQFSNSRSEMNVSTLELGDSALYLCASSLAAGTYEQYFGPGTRLTVT.

This clone was seen only once. The chain has TRBV7-2 and TRBJ2-5, with 10 bases that match TRBD2. CDR3 length: 15 amino acids. J was trimmed by 4 bases and V by 1 base; bases with no gene match: 3. Germline CDR1 and CDR2: SGHTA and FQGNSA. The CDR3 region is CASSLVASGGETQYF. The DNA of the CDR3 is TGTGCCAGCAGCTTAGTGGCTAGCGGGGGAGAGACCCAGTACTTC.

The sample holds a few counts of this clone. V usage is TRBV9 and J usage is TRBJ2-4; 15 positions match TRBD2. V shed 3 bases, J shed 1 base, and the junction held 11 bases outside the gene matches. CDR1 and CDR2 from the germline V gene are SGDLS and YYNGEE. This CDR3 has 20 residues. CDR3 in DNA: TGTGCCAGCAGCGCCGAGGACGGACTAGCGGGGGGGATGGCCAAAAACATTCAGTACTTC. Residues: CASSAEDGLAGGMAKNIQYF.

The chain links TRBV3-1 (or the pseudogene TRBV3-2) to TRBJ2-2; tentative D call: TRBD1 (6 bases). The CDR3 consists of 14 residues. V was pared by 6 bases and J by 3 bases, with 11 bases between. Germline CDR1 is LGHDT and CDR2 is YNNKEL (reference sequence). The CDR3 sequence: CASRLAGDTGELFF. CDR3 DNA: TGTGCCAGCAGGCTCGCAGGGGACACCGGGGAGCTGTTTTTT.

The rearrangement uses TRBV6-2 or TRBV6-3 and TRBJ2-3; maybe TRBD1 (5 bases). Germline V CDR1 and CDR2: MNHEY, SVGEGT. The CDR3 covers 16 residues. V shed 2 bases and J shed 5 bases, with 17 bases lying between them. The CDR3 sequence: CASSYIMGRVKDTQYF. The DNA for the CDR3 is TGTGCCAGCAGTTACATAATGGGCAGGGTGAAAGATACGCAGTATTTT.